The 24 T cell receptor beta chains below all came from one sample that was sequenced in a study of vaccination effects on CD4 cells after COVID-19. Assay used: immunoSEQ multiplex PCR; TCRdb lists only in-frame clones, some missing. The sample lists about 79,000 clones, roughly 74% occurring once. ViraFEST expansion of antigen-specific CD4+ T cells with viral peptide pools preceded sequencing. Following a roughly ten-day culture, CD4+ T cells were purified. These receptors lack a known antigen. Sequenced here: CD4+ T cells from PBMCs cultured with HCoV-229E spike peptides, sampled before COVID-19 vaccination. Source of these receptors: a human donor who received a COVID-19 vaccine.

The chain links TRBV5-1 to TRBJ1-4; D perhaps matches TRBD1 (6 bases). The CDR3 spans 14 residues. The V gene's germline CDR1 is SGHRS and CDR2 YFSETQ. Trimming stripped 3 bases from V and 8 bases from J, with 14 bases between. The CDR3 coding sequence is TGCGCCAGCAGCTCTGGGGGCAGTAGGGAAAAACTGTTTTTT. It encodes CASSSGGSREKLFF. Using reference TRBV5-1 and TRBJ1-4 for the parts outside the CDR3, the full variable domain is KAGVTQTPRYLIKTRGQQVTLSCSPISGHRSVSWYQQTPGQGLQFLFEYFSETQRNKGNFPGRFSGRQFSNSRSEMNVSTLELGDSALYLCASSSGGSREKLFFGSGTQLSVL.

The rearrangement links TRBV2 to TRBJ2-1, with 7 bases that match TRBD2. Trimming took 4 bases from V and 8 from J; bases not matched to a gene: 11. The V gene's germline CDR1 is SNHLY and CDR2 FYNNEI. The CDR3 totals 15 residues. CDR3 loop: CASSAGLILSDEQFF. The CDR3 bases are TGTGCCAGCAGTGCGGGACTAATTTTATCGGATGAGCAGTTCTTC.

The chain has TRBV23-1 and TRBJ2-5; the match to TRBD1 covers 10 bases. TRBV23-1 is noted as an ORF with a role that remains uncertain. This CDR3 comprises 13 residues. V trimming: 7 bases; J trimming: 5 bases; junction bases outside the gene matches: 4. CDR3 coding DNA: TGCGCCAGCAACGGACAGGGGGGGGAGACCCAGTACTTC. Translation: CASNGQGGETQYF.

The chain joins TRBV9 to TRBJ2-3, with 7 positions matching TRBD1. Per the germline V gene, CDR1 is SGDLS and CDR2 is YYNGEE. The CDR3 spans 14 residues. Trimming at V came to 4 bases and at J to 4 bases, leaving 6 bases not matched to a gene. The CDR3 region is CASSPLQGSDTQYF. In DNA, the CDR3 is TGTGCCAGCAGCCCATTACAGGGGTCAGATACGCAGTATTTT.

This chain joins TRBV3-1 (or the pseudogene TRBV3-2) and TRBJ2-7, with D possibly called TRBD1 or TRBD2 (5 bases each). Germline CDR1 reads LGHDT; CDR2 reads YNNKEL (reference sequence). V lost 5 bases, J lost 7 bases, and 24 bases lay in between. The CDR3 covers 16 residues. CDR3 amino acids: CASSSRGRARLREQYV. CDR3 DNA: TGTGCCAGCAGCTCCCGGGGCAGGGCGAGGTTGAGGGAGCAGTACGTC.

V and J are TRBV24-1 and TRBJ2-3; 8 bases line up with TRBD1. V trimming: 4 bases; J trimming: 0 bases; junction bases outside the gene matches: 11. The CDR3 contains 18 residues. Germline V gene lookup returns CDR1 KGHDR and CDR2 SFDVKD. The CDR3: CATSEPPQGAPSTDTQYF. The CDR3 nucleotides are TGTGCCACCAGTGAGCCCCCTCAGGGGGCGCCGAGCACAGATACGCAGTATTTT.

The V call is TRBV3-1 (or the pseudogene TRBV3-2), the J call TRBJ2-5; D is tentatively TRBD1 or TRBD2 (5 bases each). The V gene lost 0 bases and the J gene lost 7 bases, with 12 bases spanning the gap. Germline CDR1 reads LGHDT; CDR2 reads YNNKEL (reference sequence). The CDR3 runs 14 residues. The CDR3 sequence is CASSQDRRGGTQYF. CDR3 DNA sequence: TGTGCCAGCAGCCAAGACAGGCGTGGGGGGACCCAGTACTTC.

The V and J genes are TRBV18 and TRBJ2-7, with D perhaps TRBD1 (6 bases). The length of the CDR3 is 15 residues. Trimming took off 3 bases at V and 0 bases at J, with 12 bases between the two ends. The germline gives CDR1 KGHSH, CDR2 LQKENI. The CDR3 protein is CASSPQGPSSYEQYV. The CDR3 region has the DNA TGTGCCAGCTCACCGCAGGGGCCGAGCTCCTACGAGCAGTACGTC.

This clone showed up just a few times. CDR3: CASGAPGPLYGYTF. CDR3 coding DNA: TGTGCTAGTGGTGCCCCGGGACCTCTATATGGCTACACCTTC. The chain uses TRBV12-5 and TRBJ1-2; perhaps TRBD1 as D (5 bases). V was trimmed by 5 bases and J by 5 bases, leaving 15 bases between them. CDR3 length: 14 residues. The germline V gene has CDR1 LGHNT and CDR2 FRNRAP.

The gene calls are TRBV6-6 and TRBJ1-3, with 7 bases fitting TRBD1. The CDR3 totals 16 residues. Germline CDR1 MNHNY, CDR2 SVGAGI (reference sequence). Trimming removed 2 bases from V and 3 bases from J; junction bases left unmatched: 7. The CDR3 is CASSYGGQPIGNTIYF. In DNA form, the CDR3 reads TGTGCCAGCAGTTACGGGGGACAGCCCATTGGAAACACCATATATTTT.

J is TRBJ1-3 and V is TRBV19; D is unresolved. The CDR3 is 17 amino acids. Trimming took off 3 bases at V and 0 bases at J, with 15 bases between the two ends. Germline-derived CDR1 and CDR2 are LNHDA and SQIVND (reference sequence). This chain's CDR3 is CASSISYLGGSGNTIYF. DNA for the CDR3: TGTGCCAGTAGTATTTCGTACTTGGGCGGCTCTGGAAACACCATATATTTT.

The genes are TRBV15 and TRBJ1-1; D remains ambiguous. With 0 bases removed from V and 6 bases from J, the gap between germline ends came to 5 bases. This CDR3 is 12 amino acids long. The germline CDR1 and CDR2 sequences are LNHNV and YYDKDF (reference sequence). As DNA, the CDR3 is TGTGCCACCAGCAGAGAGAGTCCTGAAGCTTTCTTT. The encoded protein is CATSRESPEAFF.

This clone was counted a few times. The V call is TRBV9, the J call TRBJ2-1, with a weak D call TRBD2 (5 bases). Trimming shortened V by 3 bases and J by 9 bases, and 13 bases separated the two germline ends. There are 13 residues in the CDR3. Germline V lookup: CDR1 SGDLS, CDR2 YYNGEE. In nucleotides, the CDR3 is TGTGCCAGCAGCGCTAGCCGGGATCGTGAGCAGTTCTTC. Translation gives CASSASRDREQFF. The variable domain in full, with the rest retrieved from reference TRBV9 and TRBJ2-1, is DSGVTQTPKHLITATGQRVTLRCSPRSGDLSVYWYQQSLDQGLQFLIQYYNGEERAKGNILERFSAQQFPDLHSELNLSSLELGDSALYFCASSASRDREQFFGPGTRLTVL.

The gene calls are TRBV5-4 and TRBJ2-1, with D perhaps TRBD1 (5 bases). The CDR3 has 13 amino acids. CDR1 is SGHNT and CDR2 is YYREEE in the germline V gene (reference sequence). V was shortened by 3 bases and J by 10 bases, with 14 bases between the two germline ends. In DNA form, the CDR3 reads TGTGCCAGCAGCTGGGAACAGGTAATCGAGCAGTTCTTC. As protein: CASSWEQVIEQFF.

Comments on this clone: Other DNA sequences in this sample translate to the same CDR3. The chain carries TRBV18 and TRBJ2-2, with D uncertain. The CDR3 is 13 residues long. Trimming removed 3 bases at V and 1 base at J, with 3 bases between. CDR1 is KGHSH and CDR2 is LQKENI in the germline V gene. CDR3: CASSPENTGELFF. CDR3 bases: TGTGCCAGCTCACCCGAGAACACCGGGGAGCTGTTTTTT.

The chain links TRBV7-8 to TRBJ2-7; 11 nucleotides match TRBD2. The CDR3 runs to 17 residues. The germline gives CDR1 SGHVS, CDR2 FQNEAQ. V dropped 5 bases and J dropped 4; count of bases not matched to a gene: 13. CDR3 sequence (DNA): TGTGCCAGCAGCGCCCGCACACTAGCGGGGGCGTTATACGAGCAGTACGTC. Its translation: CASSARTLAGALYEQYV.

The V call is TRBV18, the J call TRBJ2-7; tentatively, D is TRBD1 (5 bases). V lost 3 bases, J lost 0 bases, and 9 bases lay in between. Per the germline V gene, CDR1 is KGHSH and CDR2 is LQKENI. This CDR3 region has 14 residues. CDR3 protein: CASSPTDTSYEQYV. The CDR3 DNA reads TGTGCCAGCTCACCCACGGACACCTCCTACGAGCAGTACGTC.

This chain connects TRBV28 to TRBJ1-3; D is ambiguous. Germline V gene data show CDR1 as MDHEN and CDR2 as SYDVKM. CDR3 length equals 14 residues. Trimming stripped 3 bases from V and 1 base from J, with 7 bases between. The CDR3 region has the DNA TGTGCCAGCAGTTTGGTGGGATCTGGAAACACCATATATTTT. Its translation is CASSLVGSGNTIYF.

J is TRBJ2-1 and V is TRBV7-3; 10 nucleotides align to TRBD2. The CDR3 spans 14 residues. Germline V gives CDR1 SGHTA, CDR2 FQGTGA. With 4 bases clipped from V and 6 bases from J, the junction kept 3 bases outside the gene matches. Here the CDR3 DNA reads TGTGCCAGCAGCTCGCAGCGGGGGGGCAATGAGCAGTTCTTC. It yields the protein CASSSQRGGNEQFF.

The chain has TRBV5-1 and TRBJ2-2; no reliable D call. The germline gives CDR1 SGHRS, CDR2 YFSETQ. Trimming cost V 2 bases and J 1 base, with 9 bases left between them. The CDR3 extends over 15 amino acids. In nucleotides, the CDR3 is TGCGCCAGCAGCTTTGACTCGGTGAACACCGGGGAGCTGTTTTTT. Protein: CASSFDSVNTGELFF. Filled out from reference TRBV5-1 and TRBJ2-2, the complete variable domain reads KAGVTQTPRYLIKTRGQQVTLSCSPISGHRSVSWYQQTPGQGLQFLFEYFSETQRNKGNFPGRFSGRQFSNSRSEMNVSTLELGDSALYLCASSFDSVNTGELFFGEGSRLTVL.

The V and J genes are TRBV3-1 (or the pseudogene TRBV3-2) and TRBJ2-5, with a possible D match to TRBD2 (6 bases). Germline assignment: CDR1 LGHDT and CDR2 YNNKEL (reference sequence). Trimming stripped 4 bases from V and 1 base from J, with 10 bases between. This CDR3 region has 14 residues. DNA for the CDR3: TGTGCCAGCAGCCCCCGGGACTTCCAAGAGACCCAGTACTTC. This encodes CASSPRDFQETQYF.

This clone was detected only a few times. This chain joins TRBV24-1 and TRBJ2-2, with D unresolved. CDR1 and CDR2 (germline): KGHDR, SFDVKD. Deletions cut 3 bases from V and 3 bases from J, with 10 bases between. The CDR3 consists of 15 residues. CDR3 coding DNA: TGTGCCACCAGTGATCCGGACCGGTACACCGGGGAGCTGTTTTTT. It codes for CATSDPDRYTGELFF.

The chain carries TRBV29-1 and TRBJ1-2; tentative D call: TRBD1 (6 bases). This CDR3 is built from 13 residues. Germline CDR1 is SQVTM and CDR2 is ANQGSEA. Trimming shortened V by 4 bases and J by 5 bases, and 14 bases separated the two germline ends. For the CDR3, the DNA is TGCAGCGTTGTTTTACAGGGAAGTTATGGCTACACCTTC. Translated: CSVVLQGSYGYTF.

The chain uses TRBV6-6 and TRBJ2-6, with TRBD1 matching over 7 bases. Germline lookup yields CDR1 MNHNY and CDR2 SVGAGI (reference sequence). V dropped 2 bases and J dropped 4; count of bases not matched to a gene: 5. The CDR3 is made up of 16 amino acids. The CDR3 DNA sequence: TGTGCCAGCAGTTACGTGACAGGGTCCGGGGCCAACGTCCTGACTTTC. Protein product: CASSYVTGSGANVLTF.